This TCR beta chain was identified in a study of patients and donors after allogeneic stem cell transplantation. From the RT-PCR reads, TCRdb called clonotypes with MiXCR, one entry per CDR3 protein. The sample carries 900,000 to 1,000,000 distinct CDR3 sequences, roughly 18% recorded once. The sample taken for sequencing was blood, either unsorted or a sorted T cell fraction (not recorded which). The clonotype comes from a human donor who was either an allogeneic HSCT recipient or a stem cell or donor lymphocyte infusion donor (not recorded which). It is not recorded whose cells these are; they may come from a transplant donor.

For the CDR3, the DNA is TGCAGTGCTCCTTCTAGCGGGAGGGCCGGGGAGCTGTTTTTT. Amino acids: CSAPSSGRAGELFF. The V and J genes are TRBV20-1 and TRBJ2-2, with TRBD2 matching over 12 bases. The CDR3 is 14 amino acids. Trimming removed 5 bases from V and 6 bases from J; junction bases left unmatched: 4. Germline V lookup: CDR1 DFQATT, CDR2 SNEGSKA (reference sequence).